This T cell receptor (beta chain) was sequenced for a study of OX40 agonist ivuxolimab in advanced cancers. Looking at the study overall: The dose-escalation cohort had hepatocellular carcinoma, melanoma, renal cell or head and neck cancer. In three patients, partial responses were observed, one with hepatocellular carcinoma and two with cutaneous melanoma.

The CDR3 runs to 14 residues. CDR1 and CDR2 from the germline V gene are SGHVS and FNYEAQ. V lost 5 bases and J lost 5; bases outside the gene matches: 8. Prior autoimmune disease or systemic immunosuppression barred patients. Sampled blood was obtained at baseline, cycle 4 day 1, and cycle 7 day 1. TCRdb's copy holds only in-frame clones and misses some; the assay was immunoSEQ multiplex PCR. The sample consists of around 56,000 clones, nearly 90% of them appearing once. The specimen comprised CD4+ or CD8+ T cells sorted from blood, sampled in a trial of the OX40 agonist ivuxolimab. The sequence was collected from an adult with an advanced solid tumor such as melanoma, head and neck, liver or kidney cancer. The chain carries TRBV7-6 and TRBJ2-7; 8 nucleotides line up with TRBD1. This chain's CDR3 is CASSRGTGMNEQYF. CDR3 nucleotides: TGTGCCAGCAGCAGGGGGACAGGTATGAACGAGCAGTACTTC.